This T cell receptor (beta chain) was identified in a study of blood T cell repertoires in COVID-19. Original handling: Cell counts per sample came from amplifying reference gene primers. Sequencing was performed with immunoSEQ multiplex PCR; in TCRdb, only in-frame clones are kept and a portion is missing. The DNA gave D and trimming, while V, J and clone size come from that table. The sample lists over 250,000 clones; under 90% were seen once. Per germline, CDR1 SGHTA and CDR2 FQGTGA. Trimming took 5 bases from V and 8 from J; bases not matched to a gene: 9. The CDR3 consists of 15 residues. The chain has TRBV7-3 and TRBJ2-1; TRBD2 aligns across 10 bases. Sequencing used peripheral blood. The clonotype was recovered from a man aged 45-65 years with acute or convalescent COVID-19. The CDR3 here is CASSPSGGVGDEQFF. CDR3 coding DNA: TGTGCCAGCAGCCCTAGCGGGGGCGTGGGGGATGAGCAGTTCTTC.